This T cell receptor beta chain was recovered during a study of T-cell memory formation after mild COVID-19. Study outcomes and limitations: Of the contracting clones, CD4+ ones lay mainly in CM and EM, and CD8+ ones in EMRA.

The table lists this clonotype with a few counts. As yet, its antigen is unknown. TCRdb independently ran MiXCR on the 5' RACE reads; one entry per CDR3 protein. Of hundreds of thousands of distinct CDR3 sequences in the sample, about 18% were seen once. The CDR3 is 18 amino acids. Germline V gives CDR1 SGHDT, CDR2 YYEEEE. V was cut by 3 bases and J by 0 bases, with 19 bases left in between. The sample was PBMCs or a T cell subset sorted from them (not recorded which). The chain is built from TRBV5-6 and TRBJ1-5, with D perhaps TRBD1 (6 bases). The TCR sequence derives from an adult woman who had mild COVID-19 (a few samples of this study predate the infection). Cell type and time point are not known. The CDR3 DNA is TGTGCCAGCAGCTGGGGGGGCCACGAATCCTATAGCAATCAGCCCCAGCATTTT. It is translated as CASSWGGHESYSNQPQHF.